This passage covers 21 T cell receptor beta chains from one sample sequenced in a study of spatial heterogeneity in lung cancer. TCRdb re-derived calls from the 5' RACE reads in MiXCR, one entry per CDR3 protein. Found here are tens of thousands of distinct CDR3 sequences, more than 15% of them singletons; the top ten hold 5% to 8%. The time point: sample taken at primary tumor resection. Whole RNA was taken from tumor, nontumor lung or frozen PBMC; it was then sequenced unsorted. Specimen: PBMCs, collected at surgery. The receptors here all came from a male donor with early-stage non-small cell lung cancer.

The chain carries TRBV6-2 or TRBV6-3 and TRBJ2-2, with D possibly matching TRBD1 (5 bases). This CDR3 spans 15 amino acids. In germline, CDR1 is MNHEY, CDR2 SVGEGT. The V end was cut by 3 bases, the J end by 3 bases, with 11 bases between. CDR3 DNA sequence: TGTGCCAGCAGTTATGGGGCTGTGGACACCGGGGAGCTGTTTTTT. Translated: CASSYGAVDTGELFF.

This clonotype came up many times. V and J are TRBV6-6 and TRBJ2-5; no reliable D call. The ends were cut back, 2 bases at V and 1 base at J, with 8 bases in the middle. CDR3 size: 14 residues. The germline CDR1 and CDR2 sequences are MNHNY and SVGAGI (reference sequence). CDR3 in amino acids: CASSYDPGQETQYF. The CDR3, as DNA: TGTGCCAGCAGTTACGACCCAGGCCAAGAGACCCAGTACTTC.

The chain has TRBV20-1 and TRBJ2-2; D perhaps matches TRBD2 (5 bases). CDR1 is DFQATT, CDR2 SNEGSKA, per germline (reference sequence). The CDR3 has 14 residues. Deletions cut 5 bases from V and 4 bases from J, with 14 bases between. The CDR3 DNA sequence: TGCAGTGCTCCTGGGAGTAGCAGCACCGGGGAGCTGTTTTTT. Encoded protein: CSAPGSSSTGELFF.

J is TRBJ1-1 and V is TRBV7-2, with 8 nucleotides matching TRBD1. The CDR3 consists of 13 residues. Germline CDR1 SGHTA, CDR2 FQGNSA. V shed 6 bases, J shed 7 bases, and the junction held 7 bases outside the gene matches. CDR3 protein: CASRPGQGGEAFF. Here the CDR3 DNA reads TGTGCCAGCAGACCCGGACAGGGAGGTGAAGCTTTCTTT.

This clonotype was seen a few times. The V gene is TRBV20-1, the J gene TRBJ2-4; D is unclear. This CDR3 spans 13 amino acids. V was clipped by 6 bases and J by 0 bases, with 9 bases between them. CDR1 is DFQATT and CDR2 is SNEGSKA in the germline V gene (reference sequence). The CDR3 region is CSATSIAKNIQYF. CDR3 sequence (DNA): TGCAGTGCGACCTCTATAGCCAAAAACATTCAGTACTTC.

The chain links TRBV19 to TRBJ2-7, with D possibly TRBD1 on 5 matching bases. Trimming pared 3 bases from V and 2 bases from J, leaving 8 bases between. Germline CDR1 LNHDA, CDR2 SQIVND (reference sequence). The CDR3 contains 13 residues. The CDR3 DNA sequence: TGTGCCAGTAGTATCCCAGGGCCCTACGAGCAGTACTTC. Amino acids: CASSIPGPYEQYF.

This clonotype was counted a few times. The V call is TRBV7-2, the J call TRBJ2-1; D uncertain. Germline V gives CDR1 SGHTA, CDR2 FQGNSA. There are 14 residues in the CDR3. V was trimmed by 6 bases and J by 7 bases, leaving 16 bases between them. As DNA, the CDR3 is TGTGCCAGCAGTCCCGGGTACCTGGGAAATGAGCAGTTCTTC. It specifies CASSPGYLGNEQFF.

The rearrangement joins TRBV20-1 to TRBJ2-7; 14 bases map to TRBD2. V was clipped by 3 bases and J by 4 bases; unmatched bases: 8. The length of the CDR3 is 16 residues. CDR1 DFQATT and CDR2 SNEGSKA come from the germline V gene (reference sequence). In DNA form, the CDR3 reads TGCAGTGCTAGCCCTATCGGGACTAGCGGGAGATACGAGCAGTACTTC. As protein: CSASPIGTSGRYEQYF.

This chain uses TRBV7-2 with TRBJ2-7; D uncertain. Trimming stripped 6 bases from V and 1 base from J, with 13 bases between. Germline CDR1 SGHTA, CDR2 FQGNSA. The CDR3 extends over 14 amino acids. CDR3 in DNA: TGTGCCAGCAGTTCCGAGACCGCGTCCTACGAGCAGTACTTC. Protein sequence: CASSSETASYEQYF. The whole variable domain, filled in from reference TRBV7-2 and TRBJ2-7, reads GAGVSQSPSNKVTEKGKDVELRCDPISGHTALYWYRQSLGQGLEFLIYFQGNSAPDKSGLPSDRFSAERTGGSVSTLTIQRTQQEDSAVYLCASSSETASYEQYFGPGTRLTVT.

The V gene is TRBV28, the J gene TRBJ2-1; the match to TRBD2 covers 8 bases. The CDR3 extends over 15 amino acids. Germline values: CDR1 MDHEN, CDR2 SYDVKM. V lost 4 bases, J lost 0 bases, and 2 bases stayed unmatched. CDR3 DNA: TGTGCCAGCAGTTCAGCGGGGGACTCCTACAATGAGCAGTTCTTC. This sequence encodes CASSSAGDSYNEQFF.

The chain carries TRBV7-3 and TRBJ2-2; 8 positions match TRBD1. The CDR3 sequence is 15 residues long. Germline-derived CDR1 and CDR2 are SGHTA and FQGTGA. V shed 1 base, J shed 6 bases, and the junction held 4 bases outside the gene matches. CDR3 sequence (DNA): TGTGCCAGCAGCTTAAGGCAGGGGGCTTCCGGGGAGCTGTTTTTT. This gives the protein CASSLRQGASGELFF.

The chain combines TRBV7-8 with TRBJ2-1, with TRBD2 matching 14 bases. Trimming at V came to 2 bases and at J to 3 bases, leaving 15 bases not matched to a gene. The length of the CDR3 is 21 residues. Germline-derived CDR1 and CDR2 are SGHVS and FQNEAQ. The CDR3 here is CASSLYVREWTSGRIYNEQFF. The DNA for the CDR3 is TGTGCCAGCAGCTTATATGTCCGGGAGTGGACTAGCGGGAGGATCTACAATGAGCAGTTCTTC. The full variable domain, rest sourced from reference TRBV7-8 and TRBJ2-1, is GAGVSQSPRYKVAKRGQDVALRCDPISGHVSLFWYQQALGQGPEFLTYFQNEAQLDKSGLPSDRFFAERPEGSVSTLKIQRTQQEDSAVYLCASSLYVREWTSGRIYNEQFFGPGTRLTVL.

The CDR3 DNA reads as TGTGCCAGCACCGTCCCTAAATTGGGGACGAACACCGGGGAGCTGTTTTTT. This codes for CASTVPKLGTNTGELFF. The rearrangement links TRBV28 to TRBJ2-2, with D unclear. V lost 7 bases and J lost 0, with 18 bases in between. CDR3 size: 17 residues. Germline lookup yields CDR1 MDHEN and CDR2 SYDVKM.

This clonotype was detected only a few times. V gene TRBV27 combines with J gene TRBJ2-2, with D uncertain. The CDR3 sequence is 13 residues long. V was cut by 2 bases and J by 8 bases, with 9 bases left in between. Germline V lookup: CDR1 MNHEY, CDR2 SMNVEV (reference sequence). CDR3 sequence: CASSLKGPGELFF. The CDR3 DNA is TGTGCCAGCAGTTTAAAGGGTCCGGGGGAGCTGTTTTTT.

J is TRBJ2-3 and V is TRBV4-2, with TRBD2 matching over 10 bases. The CDR3 loop spans 18 amino acids. Trimming removed 4 bases from V and 3 bases from J; junction bases left unmatched: 13. CDR1 and CDR2 from the germline V gene are LGHNA and YNFKEQ. CDR3 sequence: CASSPSIGLAGETDTQYF. In DNA, the CDR3 is TGTGCCAGCAGCCCCAGCATAGGGCTAGCGGGGGAAACAGATACGCAGTATTTT.

The DNA of the CDR3 is TGCGCCAGCAGCCAAGCGGGTGGGGGACAGGGAACGGAGACCCAGTACTTC. Its translation is CASSQAGGGQGTETQYF. The V and J genes are TRBV4-3 and TRBJ2-5, with 9 bases aligning to TRBD1. In germline, CDR1 is LGHNA, CDR2 YSLEER. The trim removed 1 base at V and 5 bases at J, leaving 11 bases unmatched. The CDR3 extends over 17 amino acids.

DNA of the CDR3: TGCGCCAGCAGCTTACCGGGACAGGCGCACGAGCAGTACTTC. Translating it yields CASSLPGQAHEQYF. The chain is built from TRBV5-1 and TRBJ2-7, with 8 bases fitting TRBD1. The CDR3 length is 14 residues. The germline gives CDR1 SGHRS, CDR2 YFSETQ. The trim removed 2 bases at V and 5 bases at J, leaving 6 bases unmatched.

This rearrangement joins TRBV20-1 to TRBJ2-7; 7 bases match TRBD1. The V gene end was trimmed by 4 bases and the J gene end by 2 bases; junction bases not matched to a gene: 5. The CDR3 consists of 13 residues. CDR1 and CDR2 from the germline V gene are DFQATT and SNEGSKA (reference sequence). This CDR3 is CSAKTGQPYEQYF. The CDR3, as DNA: TGCAGTGCTAAAACGGGACAGCCCTACGAGCAGTACTTC.

This clonotype was found many times. V gene TRBV5-4 combines with J gene TRBJ1-2; D possibly corresponds to TRBD1 (5 bases). This CDR3 spans 14 amino acids. The V gene lost 0 bases and the J gene lost 8 bases, with 14 bases spanning the gap. Germline V CDR1 and CDR2: SGHNT, YYREEE (reference sequence). CDR3 nucleotide sequence: TGTGCCAGCAGCTTGGTTCAGGGTAGGAGAGGCTACACCTTC. Amino acids: CASSLVQGRRGYTF. Filled out from reference TRBV5-4 and TRBJ1-2, the complete variable domain reads ETGVTQSPTHLIKTRGQQVTLRCSSQSGHNTVSWYQQALGQGPQFIFQYYREEENGRGNFPPRFSGLQFPNYSSELNVNALELDDSALYLCASSLVQGRRGYTFGSGTRLTVV.

The genes are TRBV14 and TRBJ2-1, with D unresolved. Trimming shortened V by 4 bases and J by 0 bases, and 7 bases separated the two germline ends. There are 14 residues in the CDR3. Germline-derived CDR1 and CDR2 are SGHDN and FVKESK. CDR3 residues: CASSPGASYNEQFF. The DNA for the CDR3 is TGTGCCAGCAGCCCTGGTGCCTCCTACAATGAGCAGTTCTTC.

V is TRBV11-3 and J is TRBJ2-2, with D perhaps TRBD2 (6 bases). Trimming stripped 2 bases from V and 7 bases from J, with 11 bases between. CDR1 and CDR2 (germline): SGHNT, YENEEA. This CDR3 has 14 amino acids. CDR3 in amino acids: CASSLLAYGGELFF. As DNA, the CDR3 is TGTGCCAGCAGCTTACTAGCGTATGGCGGGGAGCTGTTTTTT. The variable domain in full, with the rest retrieved from reference TRBV11-3 and TRBJ2-2, is EAGVVQSPRYKIIEKKQPVAFWCNPISGHNTLYWYLQNLGQGPELLIRYENEEAVDDSQLPKDRFSAERLKGVDSTLKIQPAELGDSAVYLCASSLLAYGGELFFGEGSRLTVL.